The clone carrying this T cell receptor (beta chain) has a single count. The sample is drawn from a study of blood T cell repertoires in COVID-19. Study-level information: There were acute and convalescent COVID-19 samples, and they came from the United States, Italy and Spain. Sample material is recorded as cDNA or gDNA derived from T cells, B-cell-depleted T cells, or PBMCs.

In the original workflow: Reference gene primer amplification gave estimated nucleated cell counts. The repertoire was sequenced with immunoSEQ multiplex PCR; TCRdb's copy has only in-frame clones and lacks some. That table gives V, J and clone size, and the DNA gave D and trimming. Of about 150,000 clones listed, around 84% are singletons. This CDR3 is 16 amino acids long. CDR1 and CDR2 from the germline V gene are MNHNY and SVGAGI (reference sequence). V gave up 4 bases and J gave up 6 bases; unmatched junction bases: 10. This clonotype was sampled from a man aged 80 or over with acute or convalescent COVID-19. The chain joins TRBV6-6 to TRBJ2-2; 8 positions match TRBD1. Sequenced input: peripheral blood. CDR3: CASSLLGQGVSGELFF. The CDR3 bases are TGTGCCAGCAGTTTATTAGGACAGGGAGTCTCCGGGGAGCTGTTTTTT.